The 8 T cell receptor beta chains below were found in one sample sequenced in a study of neurological immune-mediated disorders. TCRdb reanalysed the 5' RACE reads using MiXCR and keeps one entry per CDR3 protein. The table records 110,000 or so distinct CDR3 sequences, approximately 3.2% of them present only once. The sample taken for sequencing was PBMCs. The receptors originated from a woman aged 25 to 39 with multiple sclerosis.

In its sample, this clonotype was seen many times. The chain has TRBV7-2 and TRBJ1-1; unclear D gene. This CDR3 spans 14 amino acids. Trimming pared 1 base from V and 4 bases from J, leaving 10 bases between. The germline V gene has CDR1 SGHTA and CDR2 FQGNSA. The CDR3 region has the DNA TGTGCCAGCAGCTTAGACGGGAGTGGCACTGAAGCTTTCTTT. The encoded protein is CASSLDGSGTEAFF.

At least ten counts were recorded for this clonotype. V is TRBV7-2 and J is TRBJ1-2; 9 bases fit TRBD1. CDR3 length equals 13 residues. V was clipped by 5 bases and J by 8 bases; unmatched bases: 6. Germline V gives CDR1 SGHTA, CDR2 FQGNSA. The CDR3 region has the DNA TGTGCCAGCAGCATTTACAGGGGGCGCGGCTACACCTTC. Translation: CASSIYRGRGYTF.

This clonotype was seen at least ten times. V usage is TRBV5-5 and J usage is TRBJ1-4; unclear D gene. The ends were cut back, 5 bases at V and 0 bases at J, with 8 bases in the middle. Germline lookup yields CDR1 SGHKS and CDR2 YYEKEE (reference sequence). There are 14 residues in the CDR3. CDR3 DNA sequence: TGTGCCAGCAGATTACAGCCAACTAATGAAAAACTGTTTTTT. Translation: CASRLQPTNEKLFF.

This clonotype was observed a single time. It may be a read error: a sequence one base away is much more abundant. V is TRBV5-4 and J is TRBJ1-1; tentative D call: TRBD1 (5 bases). The germline V gene encodes CDR1 SGHNT and CDR2 YYREEE (reference sequence). CDR3 size: 14 residues. The CDR3 nucleotides are TGTGCCATCAGCTCAGGGCTGGGGAACACTGAAGCTTTCTTT. It translates to CAISSGLGNTEAFF.

This clonotype was seen at least ten times. The chain employs TRBV4-3 and TRBJ2-4; D is perhaps TRBD2 (5 bases). Per germline, CDR1 LGHNA and CDR2 YSLEER. V dropped 0 bases and J dropped 7 bases, with 7 bases sitting between them. CDR3 length: 13 amino acids. The CDR3 nucleotides are TGCGCCAGCAGCCAAGATTCGGGGAACATTCAGTACTTC. This encodes CASSQDSGNIQYF.

This clonotype showed up many times. This chain links TRBV12-3 or TRBV12-4 with TRBJ2-2; 8 bases match TRBD2. The V and J ends lost 6 bases and 5 bases, in that order; junction bases with no gene match: 20. The CDR3 is made up of 19 amino acids. In DNA, the CDR3 is TGTGCCAGCAGATTACCCCGTGGGGCAGCGGGGGCCGGTACCGGGGAGCTGTTTTTT. It is translated as CASRLPRGAAGAGTGELFF.

V is TRBV5-1 and J is TRBJ2-2; no firm D call. V was cut by 0 bases and J by 1 base, with 7 bases left in between. The germline gives CDR1 SGHRS, CDR2 YFSETQ. The CDR3 spans 15 residues. CDR3 protein: CASSLAFGNTGELFF. The CDR3 nucleotides read TGCGCCAGCAGCTTGGCGTTCGGGAACACCGGGGAGCTGTTTTTT.

This clonotype was recorded many times. This chain uses TRBV5-1 with TRBJ1-2, with 7 bases fitting TRBD1. The germline V gene has CDR1 SGHRS and CDR2 YFSETQ. The CDR3 contains 15 residues. The V gene end was trimmed by 3 bases and the J gene end by 3 bases; junction bases not matched to a gene: 8. The CDR3 nucleotides read TGCGCCAGCAGCTCGGAACCAGGGGGTGACTATGGCTACACCTTC. Residues: CASSSEPGGDYGYTF.